The 31 T cell receptor beta chains reported below all come from one sample, sequenced in a study of shared clonotypes between healthy human individuals. Using immunoSEQ multiplex PCR, the repertoire was profiled, and TCRdb retains in-frame clones only, with some absent. The sample carries under 2.5 million clones, 85% to 95% recorded once. The sequenced sample consisted of naive CD4+ T cells from PBMCs. Subset denoted: CD45RA+ positively selected. These receptors originate from a man aged 18-30 years in good health. Some clones in this sample may be carry-over from other donors' samples.

This chain joins TRBV5-4 and TRBJ1-3, with TRBD1 matching 7 bases. The junction had 3 bases not matched to a gene; V was cut back by 2 bases and J by 4 bases. This CDR3 is built from 14 residues. Germline V CDR1 and CDR2: SGHNT, YYREEE (reference sequence). Here the CDR3 DNA reads TGTGCCAGCAGCTTCGACAGGGTAGGAAACACCATATATTTT. Amino acids: CASSFDRVGNTIYF.

The chain couples TRBV5-1 to TRBJ1-5; 7 nucleotides agree with TRBD1. CDR1 is SGHRS, CDR2 YFSETQ, per germline. Trimming removed 4 bases from V and 2 bases from J; junction bases left unmatched: 3. The CDR3 sequence is 14 residues long. The CDR3, as DNA: TGCGCCAGCAGCGAAACAGGGGGCAATCAGCCCCAGCATTTT. Translation: CASSETGGNQPQHF.

This clone was picked up one time. This chain links TRBV28 with TRBJ2-7; D might be TRBD1 (5 bases). Germline V CDR1 and CDR2: MDHEN, SYDVKM. The length of the CDR3 is 16 residues. Trimming took off 3 bases at V and 4 bases at J, with 19 bases between the two ends. This CDR3 is CASSFLQDTMIYEQYF. The DNA of the CDR3 is TGTGCCAGCAGTTTCCTCCAGGACACCATGATTTACGAGCAGTACTTC. Variable domain in full (rest from reference TRBV28 and TRBJ2-7): DVKVTQSSRYLVKRTGEKVFLECVQDMDHENMFWYRQDPGLGLRLIYFSYDVKMKEKGDIPEGYSVSREKKERFSLILESASTNQTSMYLCASSFLQDTMIYEQYFGPGTRLTVT.

The J gene is TRBJ2-1, the V gene TRBV5-1, with TRBD2 matching 12 bases. The CDR3 runs to 15 residues. V lost 4 bases to trimming and J lost 9 bases; unmatched junction nucleotides: 8. Germline CDR1 and CDR2: SGHRS and YFSETQ. Here the CDR3 reads CASSLPTSGSLEQFF. The DNA for the CDR3 is TGCGCCAGCAGCCTGCCGACTAGCGGGAGTCTTGAGCAGTTCTTC.

The genes are TRBV5-1 and TRBJ2-2; the D is unclear. The CDR3 is 16 residues long. The V and J ends lost 4 bases and 3 bases respectively, with 16 bases between them. Germline V gene lookup returns CDR1 SGHRS and CDR2 YFSETQ. CDR3 DNA: TGCGCCAGCAGCACTCTGGTCGTCTCGCACACCGGGGAGCTGTTTTTT. Translating gives CASSTLVVSHTGELFF.

V and J are TRBV5-6 and TRBJ1-1, with D uncertain. This CDR3 is built from 12 residues. The germline V gene encodes CDR1 SGHDT and CDR2 YYEEEE. Trimming stripped 1 base from V and 2 bases from J, with 3 bases between. The CDR3 protein is CASSLYNTEAFF. The CDR3 DNA is TGTGCCAGCAGCTTGTATAACACTGAAGCTTTCTTT.

The CDR3: CASSPSKRDGSGYEQYF. The DNA of the CDR3 is TGTGCCAGCTCACCCAGTAAACGGGACGGCTCGGGGTACGAGCAGTACTTC. The chain is built from TRBV18 and TRBJ2-7; D may be TRBD1 or TRBD2 (5 bases each). This CDR3 is 17 amino acids long. CDR1 is KGHSH, CDR2 LQKENI, per germline. V dropped 3 bases and J dropped 4 bases, with 22 bases sitting between them.

The chain joins TRBV5-1 to TRBJ1-1; D is uncertain. Germline assignment: CDR1 SGHRS and CDR2 YFSETQ. V was clipped by 0 bases and J by 1 base, with 7 bases between them. There are 14 residues in the CDR3. The CDR3 DNA sequence: TGCGCCAGCAGCTTGGAGTGGTCGAACACTGAAGCTTTCTTT. It codes for CASSLEWSNTEAFF.

V gene TRBV7-3 combines with J gene TRBJ2-1, with 7 bases lining up with TRBD1. CDR1 and CDR2 from the germline V gene are SGHTA and FQGTGA. This CDR3 is built from 15 residues. The V gene end was trimmed by 4 bases and the J gene end by 5 bases; junction bases not matched to a gene: 8. This chain's CDR3 is CASSSRQGDNNEQFF. The DNA of the CDR3 is TGTGCCAGCAGCTCGAGACAGGGTGACAACAATGAGCAGTTCTTC.

The table lists this clone with a count of one. This chain uses TRBV5-1 with TRBJ2-7, with D uncertain. This CDR3 region has 13 residues. V lost 2 bases and J 2 bases, leaving 8 bases between the germline ends. Germline V gene lookup returns CDR1 SGHRS and CDR2 YFSETQ. CDR3 loop: CASSFARPYEQYF. In DNA form, the CDR3 reads TGCGCCAGCAGCTTTGCCAGACCCTACGAGCAGTACTTC.

The J gene is TRBJ1-4, the V gene TRBV6-1; D might be TRBD1 (6 bases). The germline V and J ends were trimmed by 3 bases and 8 bases, with 16 bases remaining between them. CDR1 and CDR2 (germline): MNHNS, SASEGT. This CDR3 spans 15 amino acids. For the CDR3, the DNA is TGTGCCAGCAGTGACCCGACAGGAAGCGGGGAAAAACTGTTTTTT. Its protein is CASSDPTGSGEKLFF.

The chain joins TRBV6-5 to TRBJ2-2; unclear D gene. CDR3 size: 12 residues. The V end lost 7 bases, the J end lost 5 bases, and 8 bases lay between the germline ends. CDR1 is MNHEY and CDR2 is SVGAGI in the germline V gene. The CDR3: CASIGFTGELFF. CDR3 DNA: TGTGCCAGCATAGGCTTTACCGGGGAGCTGTTTTTT.

The rearrangement links TRBV9 to TRBJ1-4; D is unresolved. Germline-derived CDR1 and CDR2 are SGDLS and YYNGEE. The length of the CDR3 is 15 residues. V was clipped by 4 bases and J by 3 bases, with 13 bases between them. CDR3 sequence reads: CASSPGRIANEKLFF. For the CDR3, the DNA is TGTGCCAGCAGCCCTGGGAGAATAGCTAATGAAAAACTGTTTTTT.

The genes are TRBV10-3 and TRBJ2-7; D is perhaps TRBD2 (6 bases). The CDR3 has 14 amino acids. The germline CDR1 and CDR2 sequences are ENHRY and SYGVKD. Between the trimmed V and J ends, which lost 7 bases and 2 bases, there was a span of 15 bases. CDR3 nucleotide sequence: TGTGCCATCAACAGCCGGGACTCCGCCTACGAGCAGTACTTC. It yields the protein CAINSRDSAYEQYF.

The rearrangement joins TRBV5-1 to TRBJ1-1; TRBD1 is a possible D gene (5 bases). Germline CDR1 reads SGHRS; CDR2 reads YFSETQ. Trimming left V 4 bases short and J 1 base short, with 17 bases between. The CDR3 covers 16 residues. In DNA, the CDR3 is TGCGCCAGCAGCCTGGGTCGGGGGGGACCGAACACTGAAGCTTTCTTT. Translation gives CASSLGRGGPNTEAFF.

Turning to this clone: Other DNA variants within this sample encode the same CDR3. The chain uses TRBV6-5 and TRBJ1-2; D is unresolved. V was trimmed by 0 bases and J by 4 bases, leaving 6 bases between them. The CDR3 has 13 amino acids. The germline CDR1 and CDR2 sequences are MNHEY and SVGAGI. CDR3 in amino acids: CASSYSKSYGYTF. The CDR3 DNA follows: TGTGCCAGCAGTTACTCCAAGAGCTATGGCTACACCTTC.

CDR3 protein: CASSMDRGHTEAFF. CDR3 DNA sequence: TGTGCCAGCAGCATGGACAGGGGTCACACTGAAGCTTTCTTT. The chain uses TRBV6-5 and TRBJ1-1; 9 nucleotides agree with TRBD1. CDR3 length equals 14 residues. V shed 6 bases and J 3 bases; nucleotides not matched to a gene: 5. Germline assignment: CDR1 MNHEY and CDR2 SVGAGI.

The chain has TRBV27 and TRBJ1-2; 8 bases are shared with TRBD1. The junction had 5 bases not matched to a gene; V was cut back by 5 bases and J by 6 bases. CDR3 size: 13 residues. Germline values: CDR1 MNHEY, CDR2 SMNVEV (reference sequence). CDR3 amino acids: CASSRTGSNGYTF. CDR3 coding DNA: TGTGCCAGCAGTCGGACAGGGTCAAATGGCTACACCTTC.

The chain links TRBV28 to TRBJ2-6; TRBD1 might be the D (6 bases). Trimming took 6 bases from V and 1 from J, leaving 16 bases between them. The CDR3 is 17 amino acids. CDR1 and CDR2 (germline): MDHEN, SYDVKM. As DNA, the CDR3 is TGTGCCAGCAGCGGACGACAGGCCTCATCTGGGGCCAACGTCCTGACTTTC. It codes for CASSGRQASSGANVLTF.

The gene calls are TRBV7-9 and TRBJ2-1; the D gene is possibly TRBD2 (6 bases). This CDR3 has 17 residues. Trimming shortened V by 5 bases and J by 0 bases, and 17 bases separated the two germline ends. Germline V lookup: CDR1 SEHNR, CDR2 FQNEAQ (reference sequence). CDR3: CASSKTGGRGSYNEQFF. CDR3 nucleotide sequence: TGTGCCAGCAGCAAGACCGGGGGACGGGGCTCCTACAATGAGCAGTTCTTC.

The chain has TRBV11-3 and TRBJ2-1, with TRBD2 matching over 8 bases. Germline CDR1 SGHNT, CDR2 YENEEA. The CDR3 sequence is 17 residues long. With V trimmed by 4 bases and J by 3 bases, 11 bases remained unmatched. The CDR3 DNA is TGTGCCAGCAGCTCTTCACCGGGACTAGGTATCTACAATGAGCAGTTCTTC. This translates into CASSSSPGLGIYNEQFF.

The V and J genes are TRBV9 and TRBJ2-3; D call uncertain. The germline CDR1 and CDR2 sequences are SGDLS and YYNGEE. This CDR3 has 14 amino acids. V was cut by 0 bases and J by 4 bases, with 9 bases left in between. CDR3 bases: TGTGCCAGCAGCGTAGCTGTTGAGCCAGATACGCAGTATTTT. As protein: CASSVAVEPDTQYF.

The V gene is TRBV2, the J gene TRBJ2-7; 11 positions match TRBD2. The V gene end was trimmed by 3 bases and the J gene end by 5 bases; junction bases not matched to a gene: 12. The germline V gene has CDR1 SNHLY and CDR2 FYNNEI. The CDR3 runs 17 residues. This chain's CDR3 is CASSEFIFTSGSHEQYF. In DNA form, the CDR3 reads TGTGCCAGCAGTGAGTTTATTTTTACTAGCGGGAGCCACGAGCAGTACTTC.

In its sample, this clone was seen once. The rearrangement links TRBV28 to TRBJ1-1, with a tentative D call TRBD1 (5 bases). V was shortened by 4 bases and J by 0 bases, with 12 bases between the two germline ends. The CDR3 has 15 amino acids. CDR1 MDHEN and CDR2 SYDVKM come from the germline V gene. The CDR3 DNA reads TGTGCCAGCAGTTATGGTGGGGGGATGAACACTGAAGCTTTCTTT. Its protein is CASSYGGGMNTEAFF.

The V gene is TRBV10-2, the J gene TRBJ1-1; 7 nucleotides align to TRBD1. Germline CDR1 reads WSHSY; CDR2 reads SAAADI. The CDR3 covers 14 residues. Trimming removed 6 bases from V and 4 bases from J; junction bases left unmatched: 8. The CDR3 sequence: CASRKDRAGTEAFF. The CDR3 coding sequence is TGCGCCAGCAGAAAAGACAGGGCCGGCACTGAAGCTTTCTTT.

The V call is TRBV25-1, the J call TRBJ1-2, with D possibly matching TRBD1 (5 bases). CDR1 and CDR2 from the germline V gene are MGHDK and SYGVNS. This CDR3 has 13 residues. The V end was cut by 7 bases, the J end by 4 bases, with 13 bases between. CDR3 region: CASNAGFGYGYTF. The CDR3 DNA follows: TGTGCCAGCAACGCAGGGTTCGGCTATGGCTACACCTTC.

The chain carries TRBV7-9 and TRBJ1-2; possibly TRBD1 for D (5 bases). The CDR3 spans 15 residues. The germline V gene has CDR1 SEHNR and CDR2 FQNEAQ (reference sequence). V lost 1 base and J lost 6, with 15 bases in between. The CDR3 loop is CASSLDRRTNNGYTF. CDR3 bases: TGTGCCAGCAGCTTAGACAGGCGGACCAATAATGGCTACACCTTC.

V gene TRBV11-2 combines with J gene TRBJ2-7, with D maybe TRBD1 (6 bases). Per germline, CDR1 SGHAT and CDR2 FQNNGV. This CDR3 is built from 14 residues. With 1 base removed from V and 5 bases from J, the gap between germline ends came to 12 bases. The CDR3 nucleotides are TGTGCCAGCAGCTTAGTCAGGGGTGGTCACGAGCAGTACTTC. Encoded protein: CASSLVRGGHEQYF. The variable domain in full, completed from reference TRBV11-2 and TRBJ2-7, reads EAGVAQSPRYKIIEKRQSVAFWCNPISGHATLYWYQQILGQGPKLLIQFQNNGVVDDSQLPKDRFSAERLKGVDSTLKIQPAKLEDSAVYLCASSLVRGGHEQYFGPGTRLTVT.

V usage is TRBV6-1 and J usage is TRBJ1-1; D gene uncertain. Germline V gene data show CDR1 as MNHNS and CDR2 as SASEGT. Between the trimmed V and J ends, which lost 2 bases and 8 bases, there was a span of 12 bases. This CDR3 contains 13 residues. Here the CDR3 DNA reads TGTGCCAGCAGTGAATATGCGGGTTACGAAGCTTTCTTT. This sequence encodes CASSEYAGYEAFF.

This clone was detected once. The chain recombines TRBV27 with TRBJ2-1; 11 bases match TRBD1. CDR1 and CDR2 from the germline V gene are MNHEY and SMNVEV (reference sequence). V was clipped by 6 bases and J by 10 bases; unmatched bases: 5. The CDR3 runs 13 residues. CDR3 coding DNA: TGTGCCAGCAGCGGACAGGGGGCGAACGAGCAGTTCTTC. Translation: CASSGQGANEQFF.

The chain is built from TRBV28 and TRBJ2-5; the match to TRBD2 covers 8 bases. V lost 6 bases to trimming and J lost 5 bases; unmatched junction nucleotides: 11. Germline-derived CDR1 and CDR2 are MDHEN and SYDVKM. The CDR3 is 15 residues long. The CDR3 spells CASSARLGGGETQYF. In DNA, the CDR3 is TGTGCCAGCAGCGCCCGGTTGGGCGGGGGGGAGACCCAGTACTTC.